This T cell receptor beta chain was identified in a study of shared clonotypes between healthy human individuals. Study-wide findings and caveats: Among the subsets, naive ones generally showed larger estimated richness than memory ones.

Replicate PCRs for sorted subsets used approximately 220 ng DNA; this equaled around 28,000 T cell genomes. The assay was immunoSEQ multiplex PCR, and TCRdb's table has in-frame clones only and misses some. Here the sample spans approximately 1.9 million clones, 93% being singletons. Trimming cost V 7 bases and J 6 bases; bases outside gene matches: 14. Per the germline V gene, CDR1 is SEHNR and CDR2 is FQNEAQ (reference sequence). CDR3 size: 16 residues. Note on this clone: What it binds is not known.

CD45RO-negative cells were positively selected for CCR7, leaving out terminally differentiated effector memory CD45RA+ cells. The source is a young man in good health. Some clones in this sample may be carry-over from other donors' samples. Sequencing was done on a sample of naive CD8+ T cells from PBMCs. V is TRBV7-9 and J is TRBJ2-3, with TRBD2 matching over 9 bases. CDR3 sequence reads: CASTEGVAGVTDTQYF. DNA for the CDR3: TGTGCCAGCACCGAGGGGGTAGCGGGAGTTACGGATACGCAGTATTTT.